Presented here are 31 T cell receptor beta chains from one specimen sequenced in a study of shared clonotypes between healthy human individuals. Some clones are missing from TCRdb's copy, which holds only in-frame ones; the method was immunoSEQ multiplex PCR. The sample records around 2.3 million clones, 90% to 96% being singletons. Sequenced: naive CD4+ T cells sorted from blood. Subset noted: CD45RA+ positively selected. The source of these receptors is a man younger than 35 in good health.

The rearrangement uses TRBV6-5 and TRBJ2-7; D possibly corresponds to TRBD2 (5 bases). V lost 4 bases and J lost 0, with 10 bases in between. The length of the CDR3 is 14 residues. The germline CDR1 and CDR2 sequences are MNHEY and SVGAGI. This CDR3 reads CASSFSVDSYEQYF. In DNA form, the CDR3 reads TGTGCCAGCAGTTTTAGCGTCGACTCCTACGAGCAGTACTTC.

This chain links TRBV10-3 with TRBJ2-3; TRBD2 matches at 8 bases. The CDR3 spans 15 residues. Germline CDR1 is ENHRY and CDR2 is SYGVKD. Trimming at V came to 3 bases and at J to 0 bases, leaving 2 bases not matched to a gene. Here the CDR3 reads CAISDGLASTDTQYF. CDR3 coding DNA: TGTGCCATCAGTGATGGACTAGCCAGCACAGATACGCAGTATTTT.

The rearrangement uses TRBV7-2 and TRBJ1-6; D possibly corresponds to TRBD1 (5 bases). Trimming removed 5 bases from V and 7 bases from J, with 15 bases in between. The CDR3 covers 15 residues. Germline CDR1 SGHTA, CDR2 FQGNSA. CDR3 region: CASSPQGLVNSPLHF. DNA for the CDR3: TGTGCCAGCAGCCCCCAGGGACTTGTAAATTCACCCCTCCACTTT.

The gene calls are TRBV5-4 and TRBJ1-1; D remains unclear. Trimming took off 7 bases at V and 6 bases at J, with 10 bases between the two ends. The CDR3 runs 11 residues. The germline CDR1 and CDR2 sequences are SGHNT and YYREEE (reference sequence). The CDR3: CASGVKSEAFF. CDR3 bases: TGTGCCAGCGGGGTTAAATCTGAAGCTTTCTTT.

The chain combines TRBV2 with TRBJ2-5; weak D call: TRBD1 (6 bases). Between the trimmed V and J ends, which lost 6 bases and 1 base, there was a span of 15 bases. The CDR3 is 15 amino acids. Germline CDR1 is SNHLY and CDR2 is FYNNEI. As DNA, the CDR3 is TGTGCCAGCAGCCTCAGAGGGGACACCCAAGAGACCCAGTACTTC. Translated, it gives CASSLRGDTQETQYF. Variable domain in full (rest from reference TRBV2 and TRBJ2-5): EPEVTQTPSHQVTQMGQEVILRCVPISNHLYFYWYRQILGQKVEFLVSFYNNEISEKSEIFDDQFSVERPDGSNFTLKIRSTKLEDSAMYFCASSLRGDTQETQYFGPGTRLLVL.

The V call is TRBV4-1, the J call TRBJ2-7, with D possibly matching TRBD2 (5 bases). The germline V gene has CDR1 MGHRA and CDR2 YSYEKL. The CDR3 loop spans 16 amino acids. With 3 bases removed from V and 3 bases from J, the gap between germline ends came to 18 bases. The CDR3 region has the DNA TGCGCCAGCAGCCAGGCTGCGGTAATCGACTACTACGAGCAGTACTTC. It is translated as CASSQAAVIDYYEQYF.

The gene calls are TRBV30 and TRBJ2-7, with a tentative D call TRBD1 (6 bases). Germline CDR1 and CDR2: GTSNPN and SVGIG (reference sequence). CDR3 length: 14 amino acids. V shed 1 base and J shed 4 bases, with 14 bases lying between them. The CDR3 DNA is TGTGCCTGGAGTGCAGGGGCCAGAGGGTACGAGCAGTACTTC. Encoded protein: CAWSAGARGYEQYF.

Of note for this clone: Other nucleotide sequences from this sample produce the same CDR3. This chain uses TRBV30 with TRBJ1-1; D gene uncertain. V lost 0 bases and J 1 base, leaving 6 bases between the germline ends. This CDR3 region has 13 residues. Germline values: CDR1 GTSNPN, CDR2 SVGIG (reference sequence). CDR3 sequence reads: CAWSVRGNTEAFF. The CDR3 DNA is TGTGCCTGGAGTGTACGCGGGAACACTGAAGCTTTCTTT. The variable domain in full, with the rest retrieved from reference TRBV30 and TRBJ1-1, is SQTIHQWPATLVQPVGSPLSLECTVEGTSNPNLYWYRQAAGRGLQLLFYSVGIGQISSEVPQNLSASRPQDRQFILSSKKLLLSDSGFYLCAWSVRGNTEAFFGQGTRLTVV.

This rearrangement joins TRBV4-2 to TRBJ1-1; no clear D. Germline V gene sequence: CDR1 LGHNA, CDR2 YNFKEQ. Trimming removed 0 bases at V and 5 bases at J, with 13 bases between. The CDR3 spans 15 residues. This chain's CDR3 is CASSQDPGSGTEAFF. The CDR3 bases are TGTGCCAGCAGCCAAGATCCCGGGTCCGGGACTGAAGCTTTCTTT.

As to this clone: The same CDR3 can be traced to other DNA sequences in this sample. The V and J genes are TRBV18 and TRBJ1-2, with D possibly matching TRBD1 (6 bases). Germline V gene lookup returns CDR1 KGHSH and CDR2 LQKENI. V was pared by 3 bases and J by 3 bases, with 8 bases between. This CDR3 comprises 13 residues. CDR3 bases: TGTGCCAGCTCACCGGGACAAGACTATGGCTACACCTTC. It translates to CASSPGQDYGYTF. Supplemented by reference TRBV18 and TRBJ1-2, the full variable domain reads NAGVMQNPRHLVRRRGQEARLRCSPMKGHSHVYWYRQLPEEGLKFMVYLQKENIIDESGMPKERFSAEFPKEGPSILRIQQVVRGDSAAYFCASSPGQDYGYTFGSGTRLTVV.

The V gene is TRBV7-2, the J gene TRBJ2-5, with 7 bases identical to TRBD2. V lost 6 bases, J lost 4 bases, and 8 bases stayed unmatched. The CDR3 loop spans 14 amino acids. The V gene's germline CDR1 is SGHTA and CDR2 FQGNSA. Written as DNA, the CDR3 is TGTGCCAGCAGTCTGGGAGGGGCAATAGAGACCCAGTACTTC. The encoded protein is CASSLGGAIETQYF.

The chain employs TRBV30 and TRBJ1-3; D is ambiguous. From germline, CDR1 is GTSNPN and CDR2 SVGIG (reference sequence). V lost 4 bases, J lost 0 bases, and 7 bases lay in between. The length of the CDR3 is 13 residues. CDR3 DNA sequence: TGTGCCTGGAAGCATTCCTCTGGAAACACCATATATTTT. It translates to CAWKHSSGNTIYF. The full variable domain, in which reference TRBV30 and TRBJ1-3 provide the parts outside the CDR3, is SQTIHQWPATLVQPVGSPLSLECTVEGTSNPNLYWYRQAAGRGLQLLFYSVGIGQISSEVPQNLSASRPQDRQFILSSKKLLLSDSGFYLCAWKHSSGNTIYFGEGSWLTVV.

The chain carries TRBV6-5 and TRBJ2-6, with a tentative D call TRBD2 (6 bases). V lost 7 bases to trimming and J lost 3 bases, with 10 bases between them. The germline V gene has CDR1 MNHEY and CDR2 SVGAGI. The CDR3 has 14 residues. CDR3 sequence: CASNLGGGANVLTF. CDR3 nucleotide sequence: TGTGCCAGCAATTTGGGGGGTGGGGCCAACGTCCTGACTTTC.

In its sample, this clone was seen once. Other DNA sequences from this sample encode an identical CDR3 as well. The CDR3 nucleotides read TGTGCCAGCAGACTAGCGGGAGGGAACAATGAGCAGTTCTTC. It encodes CASRLAGGNNEQFF. V usage is TRBV27 and J usage is TRBJ2-1; 13 nucleotides agree with TRBD2. Germline V gene sequence: CDR1 MNHEY, CDR2 SMNVEV (reference sequence). The J segment lost 5 bases and the V segment lost 6 bases, leaving 1 base of the junction unmatched. This CDR3 has 14 residues.

This chain uses TRBV7-9 with TRBJ1-1; a weak D match, TRBD1 (5 bases). V shed 5 bases and J shed 2 bases, with 9 bases lying between them. The CDR3 is made up of 13 amino acids. Looked up from germline, CDR1 is SEHNR and CDR2 is FQNEAQ (reference sequence). The CDR3 DNA is TGTGCCAGCAGCCTGACAGATAACACTGAAGCTTTCTTT. It is translated as CASSLTDNTEAFF. The variable domain in full, with the rest retrieved from reference TRBV7-9 and TRBJ1-1, is DTGVSQNPRHKITKRGQNVTFRCDPISEHNRLYWYRQTLGQGPEFLTYFQNEAQLEKSRLLSDRFSAERPKGSFSTLEIQRTEQGDSAMYLCASSLTDNTEAFFGQGTRLTVV.

This clone came up once. The chain recombines TRBV7-8 with TRBJ2-1, with 14 nucleotides matching TRBD2. This CDR3 has 16 residues. The junction had 5 bases not matched to a gene; V was cut back by 5 bases and J by 5 bases. Per the germline V gene, CDR1 is SGHVS and CDR2 is FQNEAQ. The CDR3 DNA follows: TGTGCCAGCAGCCTCCGGACTAGCGGGGGGAACAATGAGCAGTTCTTC. Protein: CASSLRTSGGNNEQFF.

This chain joins TRBV6-6 and TRBJ1-4, with 7 bases aligning to TRBD1. Germline loops: CDR1 MNHNY, CDR2 SVGAGI (reference sequence). V was clipped by 0 bases and J by 12 bases; unmatched bases: 4. The CDR3 has 13 amino acids. The CDR3 sequence is CASSYSITGELFF. Here the CDR3 DNA reads TGTGCCAGCAGTTACTCGATAACAGGGGAACTGTTTTTT.

The CDR3 coding sequence is TGTGCCAGCAGCTACCAGGGGGGCGATGGTGGCTACACCTTC. This gives the protein CASSYQGGDGGYTF. The chain uses TRBV7-3 and TRBJ1-2; 7 bases fit TRBD1. From germline, CDR1 is SGHTA and CDR2 FQGTGA. The CDR3 loop spans 14 amino acids. The V gene end was trimmed by 4 bases and the J gene end by 7 bases; junction bases not matched to a gene: 9.

The rearrangement joins TRBV10-3 to TRBJ1-2, with TRBD1 matching 7 bases. The CDR3 has 15 residues. The germline V gene has CDR1 ENHRY and CDR2 SYGVKD. With 3 bases clipped from V and 2 bases from J, the junction kept 6 bases outside the gene matches. For the CDR3, the DNA is TGTGCCATCAGTGATCTCAGGGGGGGAAACTATGGCTACACCTTC. Translation: CAISDLRGGNYGYTF.

This clone was recorded once. The chain combines TRBV11-3 with TRBJ2-7; D uncertain. The CDR3 totals 19 residues. Trimming pared 3 bases from V and 4 bases from J, leaving 28 bases between. Per the germline V gene, CDR1 is SGHNT and CDR2 is YENEEA. The CDR3 region is CASSFLPELKGPNTYEQYF. CDR3 DNA sequence: TGTGCCAGCAGCTTTCTCCCCGAGTTGAAAGGTCCTAATACTTACGAGCAGTACTTC. Based on the CDR3 plus reference TRBV11-3 and TRBJ2-7, the full variable domain is EAGVVQSPRYKIIEKKQPVAFWCNPISGHNTLYWYLQNLGQGPELLIRYENEEAVDDSQLPKDRFSAERLKGVDSTLKIQPAELGDSAVYLCASSFLPELKGPNTYEQYFGPGTRLTVT.

A single count supports this clone. The rearrangement joins TRBV29-1 to TRBJ2-1; 8 bases align to TRBD2. The germline CDR1 and CDR2 sequences are SQVTM and ANQGSEA. Trimming took 7 bases from V and 7 from J; bases not matched to a gene: 12. The CDR3 totals 14 residues. CDR3 coding DNA: TGCAGCGGCTCCTCGGGGGGGCTAGGGAATGAGCAGTTCTTC. Residues: CSGSSGGLGNEQFF.

The J gene is TRBJ2-2, the V gene TRBV6-5; weak D call: TRBD2 (6 bases). The CDR3 runs to 15 residues. V was shortened by 7 bases and J by 5 bases, with 17 bases between the two germline ends. Germline CDR1 is MNHEY and CDR2 is SVGAGI. Here the CDR3 DNA reads TGTGCCAGCACCCTGGTAGGAGGGGTAACCGGGGAGCTGTTTTTT. Translation: CASTLVGGVTGELFF.

The chain carries TRBV6-5 and TRBJ2-6; no reliable D call. V was clipped by 0 bases and J by 0 bases, with 6 bases between them. Looked up from germline, CDR1 is MNHEY and CDR2 is SVGAGI. CDR3 size: 16 residues. In DNA form, the CDR3 reads TGTGCCAGCAGTTACTCGGTTCGCTCTGGGGCCAACGTCCTGACTTTC. Amino acids: CASSYSVRSGANVLTF.

This chain uses TRBV6-5 with TRBJ2-7; D remains ambiguous. Trimming removed 4 bases at V and 6 bases at J, with 7 bases between. The CDR3 loop spans 11 amino acids. The germline V gene has CDR1 MNHEY and CDR2 SVGAGI. In DNA, the CDR3 is TGTGCCAGCAGTTTCGGTCTCGAGCAGTACTTC. This sequence encodes CASSFGLEQYF.

The rearrangement joins TRBV5-1 to TRBJ1-1, with 8 bases matching TRBD1. The CDR3 length is 14 residues. Trimming at V came to 4 bases and at J to 5 bases, leaving 7 bases not matched to a gene. CDR1 and CDR2 (germline): SGHRS, YFSETQ. DNA of the CDR3: TGCGCCAGCAGCAAGACAGGGGATCGAACTGAAGCTTTCTTT. Translation gives CASSKTGDRTEAFF.

The chain uses TRBV11-2 and TRBJ2-7, with D unclear. Germline V gene data show CDR1 as SGHAT and CDR2 as FQNNGV. This CDR3 region has 13 residues. V lost 6 bases and J lost 0, with 9 bases in between. The CDR3 bases are TGTGCCAGCAGGAGACGGGCCTCCTACGAGCAGTACTTC. It encodes CASRRRASYEQYF. The full variable domain, with the rest looked up from reference TRBV11-2 and TRBJ2-7, is EAGVAQSPRYKIIEKRQSVAFWCNPISGHATLYWYQQILGQGPKLLIQFQNNGVVDDSQLPKDRFSAERLKGVDSTLKIQPAKLEDSAVYLCASRRRASYEQYFGPGTRLTVT.

This sequence joins TRBV5-4 and TRBJ2-2; D might be TRBD1 (5 bases). The V gene lost 2 bases and the J gene lost 6 bases, with 8 bases spanning the gap. The CDR3 is 13 amino acids. Germline CDR1 is SGHNT and CDR2 is YYREEE (reference sequence). CDR3 nucleotides: TGTGCCAGCAGCTTTACAGGTTCCGGGGAGCTGTTTTTT. It is translated as CASSFTGSGELFF. The full variable domain, in which reference TRBV5-4 and TRBJ2-2 provide the parts outside the CDR3, is ETGVTQSPTHLIKTRGQQVTLRCSSQSGHNTVSWYQQALGQGPQFIFQYYREEENGRGNFPPRFSGLQFPNYSSELNVNALELDDSALYLCASSFTGSGELFFGEGSRLTVL.

The V and J genes are TRBV7-9 and TRBJ2-7, with a weak D call TRBD2 (6 bases). The germline gives CDR1 SEHNR, CDR2 FQNEAQ (reference sequence). The CDR3 loop spans 14 amino acids. V was cut by 6 bases and J by 0 bases, with 12 bases left in between. The CDR3 reads CASRSAGFSYEQYF. The CDR3 coding sequence is TGTGCCAGCAGAAGTGCGGGGTTCTCCTACGAGCAGTACTTC. Full variable domain (rest looked up from reference TRBV7-9 and TRBJ2-7): DTGVSQNPRHKITKRGQNVTFRCDPISEHNRLYWYRQTLGQGPEFLTYFQNEAQLEKSRLLSDRFSAERPKGSFSTLEIQRTEQGDSAMYLCASRSAGFSYEQYFGPGTRLTVT.

The V call is TRBV7-6, the J call TRBJ2-1; D is possibly TRBD2 (7 bases). The CDR3 runs to 16 residues. From germline, CDR1 is SGHVS and CDR2 FNYEAQ. V was clipped by 5 bases and J by 0 bases, with 14 bases between them. Here the CDR3 DNA reads TGTGCCAGCAGCCAAGGGGGGGGAAGCTCCTACAATGAGCAGTTCTTC. Translating it yields CASSQGGGSSYNEQFF.

The V gene is TRBV5-1, the J gene TRBJ2-7; D call uncertain. Germline V lookup: CDR1 SGHRS, CDR2 YFSETQ. Trimming pared 4 bases from V and 7 bases from J, leaving 18 bases between. This CDR3 has 14 residues. The CDR3 is CASSPTGSAGEQYF. CDR3 nucleotide sequence: TGCGCCAGCAGCCCCACCGGGTCCGCCGGGGAGCAGTACTTC.

The chain has TRBV18 and TRBJ2-5; 12 bases map to TRBD2. The J segment lost 5 bases and the V segment lost 1 base, leaving 5 bases of the junction unmatched. Germline assignment: CDR1 KGHSH and CDR2 LQKENI. The CDR3 consists of 16 residues. The CDR3 is CASSPQTSGGLETQYF. In nucleotides, the CDR3 is TGTGCCAGCTCACCACAGACTAGCGGGGGACTCGAGACCCAGTACTTC.